This is a list of T cell receptor beta chains from one sample in a study of beta chain features in type 1 diabetes. Libraries were prepared by immunoSEQ multiplex PCR; TCRdb keeps only in-frame clonotypes and omits some of them. The sample records around 280,000 clones, 15% being singletons. The specimen was naive CD4+ T cells from blood. The receptors come from a man aged 18 to 30 with type 1 diabetes. The CDR3 runs from the conserved cysteine through the conserved F or W. The D gene is left open where the match is weak. A clone size is listed for some rows: how often the clone was seen (once, few, many), or a class if it is expanded.

J | D | size | V | DNA | CDR3
TRBJ1-2 | - | few | TRBV28 | TGTGCCAGCAGGGAGCAAGTCTATTCCGGCTACACCTTC | CASREQVYSGYTF
TRBJ1-1 | - | once | TRBV20-1 | TGCAGTGCTAGACAGGGAACTGAAGCTTTCTTT | CSARQGTEAFF
TRBJ2-1 | TRBD1 | - | TRBV11-2 | TGTGCCAGCAGCACTCGACGGACAGGTCGAACCTACAATGAGCAGTTCTTC | CASSTRRTGRTYNEQFF
TRBJ2-3 | TRBD2 | - | TRBV29-1 | TGCAGCGTTTCTGGACTAGCGGGCCTCACAGATACGCAGTATTTT | CSVSGLAGLTDTQYF
TRBJ2-5 | TRBD1 | - | TRBV5-1 | TGCGCCAGCAGCTTGGTGACAGGGGCTCAAGAGACCCAGTACTTC | CASSLVTGAQETQYF
TRBJ2-2 | TRBD1 | - | TRBV28 | TGTGCCAGCATCTGGGGACAGGGCACCGGGGAGCTGTTTTTT | CASIWGQGTGELFF
TRBJ1-2 | TRBD1 | few | TRBV4-2 | TGTGCCAGCAGCCAAGATGCACAGGGGGGGACAGGGACTCTATGGGGCTACACCTTC | CASSQDAQGGTGTLWGYTF
TRBJ2-7 | TRBD1 | few | TRBV7-2 | TGTGCCAGCAGCTTAGCGAGACAGGGGTTGTACGAGCAGTACTTC | CASSLARQGLYEQYF
TRBJ2-7 | - | - | TRBV19 | TGTGCCAGTAGTGTTACAGGGCAAGGCGAGCAGTACTTC | CASSVTGQGEQYF
TRBJ2-5 | TRBD2 | few | TRBV11-2 | TGTGCCAGCAGCCCCGGGACTAGCGGGCGGGAGACCCAGTACTTC | CASSPGTSGRETQYF
TRBJ2-7 | - | - | TRBV28 | TGTGCCAGCAGTTTTGGGGAGTTCGAGCAGTACTTC | CASSFGEFEQYF
TRBJ2-5 | - | - | TRBV5-1 | TGCGCCAGCAGCTTGACTGAGACCCAGTACTTC | CASSLTETQYF
TRBJ1-6 | TRBD1 | - | TRBV30 | TGTGCCTGGAGTGTTGCTGACAGGGGGAATTCACCCCTCCACTTT | CAWSVADRGNSPLHF
TRBJ2-5 | - | few | TRBV7-8 | TGTGCCAGCAGCTTAGAGTGGGGCCGGGTGTGGACCCAGTACTTC | CASSLEWGRVWTQYF
TRBJ2-3 | TRBD2 | - | TRBV7-2 | TGTGCCAGCAGCTTCTCAAGCGGGGGGGACGGCACAGATACGCAGTATTTT | CASSFSSGGDGTDTQYF
TRBJ1-3 | - | - | TRBV5-4 | TGTGCCAGCAGCTGGGGGGGACCAGGAAACACCATATATTTT | CASSWGGPGNTIYF
TRBJ2-7 | TRBD1 | - | TRBV6-5 | TGTGCCAGCAGTCCGACAGGGGCAGAAAAGCAGTACTTC | CASSPTGAEKQYF
TRBJ2-3 | - | few | TRBV5-6 | TGTGCCAGCAGGATCAGGGGCCCAGATACGCAGTATTTT | CASRIRGPDTQYF
TRBJ2-2 | TRBD2 | few | TRBV5-1 | TGCGCCAGCAGCTTGGTGGGACTAGAAACCGGGGAGCTGTTTTTT | CASSLVGLETGELFF
TRBJ2-1 | TRBD1 | few | TRBV19 | TGTGCCAGTAGTATTCTTTGGACAGGGGGCTGGAATGAGCAGTTCTTC | CASSILWTGGWNEQFF
TRBJ2-1 | - | - | TRBV5-6 | TGTGCCAGCAGCTGGGCTTGGGGGGGCGACGACAATGAGCAGTTCTTC | CASSWAWGGDDNEQFF
TRBJ2-7 | - | few | TRBV29-1 | TGCAGCGTTGAAACCGCAGGGAACAACGAGCAGTACTTC | CSVETAGNNEQYF
TRBJ2-3 | TRBD2 | few | TRBV7-6 | TGTGCCAGCAGCTTGGGACTAGCGGGTAGCACAGATACGCAGTATTTT | CASSLGLAGSTDTQYF
TRBJ1-2 | - | few | TRBV7-2 | TGTGCCAGCAGCTTAGTGTTCACGGGGATACGTGGCTACACCTTC | CASSLVFTGIRGYTF
TRBJ2-7 | TRBD1 | - | TRBV6-5 | TGTGCCAGCTCGGTACAGGGGACCTCCTACGAGCAGTACTTC | CASSVQGTSYEQYF
TRBJ2-4 | TRBD1 | few | TRBV29-1 | TGCAGCGTTCGGGGACAGCTACTAGCCAAAAACATTCAGTACTTC | CSVRGQLLAKNIQYF
TRBJ2-7 | TRBD2 | - | TRBV7-9 | TGTGCCAGCAGCTTAGGGGGGGGACGACGCTACGAGCAGTACTTC | CASSLGGGRRYEQYF
TRBJ2-4 | - | few | TRBV7-8 | TGTGCCAGCAGCCTCGTGGCTATGAGGGAAGGTCCCAAAAACATTCAGTACTTC | CASSLVAMREGPKNIQYF
TRBJ2-7 | - | few | TRBV30 | TGTGCCTGGACCACGGGGACCTACGAGCAGTACTTC | CAWTTGTYEQYF
TRBJ2-1 | - | few | TRBV2 | TGTGCCAGCCGGGGATCGTCCAGGACCTACAATGAGCAGTTCTTC | CASRGSSRTYNEQFF
TRBJ1-1 | - | - | TRBV2 | TGTGCCAGCAGTCGCACTAACACTGAAGCTTTCTTT | CASSRTNTEAFF
TRBJ1-1 | TRBD1 | few | TRBV29-1 | TGCAGCGTTCAGGACAGGGGCACTGAAGCTTTCTTT | CSVQDRGTEAFF
TRBJ2-6 | TRBD1 | few | TRBV5-4 | TGTGCCAGCAGCAAGATTTACAGGGGCGGTTCTGGGGCCAACGTCCTGACTTTC | CASSKIYRGGSGANVLTF
TRBJ1-1 | - | - | TRBV9 | - | CASSVAEGTPGFF
TRBJ2-5 | - | few | TRBV2 | TGTGCCAGCAGTGAATTTGTGAGGGAGACCCAGTACTTC | CASSEFVRETQYF
TRBJ2-1 | TRBD1 | - | TRBV10-3 | TGTGCCATCACGGGACAGACTGACAATGAGCAGTTCTTC | CAITGQTDNEQFF
TRBJ2-4 | TRBD2 | - | TRBV7-9 | TGTGCCAGCAGCTCACTAGCGGGGCGGCAAAACATTCAGTACTTC | CASSSLAGRQNIQYF
TRBJ2-1 | - | many | TRBV29-1 | TGCAGCGTTGCGTTAGTTAGCTATGAGCAGTTCTTC | CSVALVSYEQFF
TRBJ2-7 | - | few | TRBV7-8 | TGTGCCAGCAATACAAACGATGGCATCTTCTACGAGCAGTACTTC | CASNTNDGIFYEQYF
TRBJ2-6 | TRBD1 | few | TRBV18 | TGTGCCAGCTCACCACCGCAGGGGGCGCGAGGGGCCAACGTCCTGACTTTC | CASSPPQGARGANVLTF
TRBJ2-7 | TRBD1 | - | TRBV7-2 | TGTGCCAGCAGCTTAGCTGGGACAGGGGGCTACGAGCAGTACTTC | CASSLAGTGGYEQYF
TRBJ2-7 | - | few | TRBV7-6 | TGTGCCAGCAGCTTAGTCCCAGGTTCCTACGAGCAGTACTTC | CASSLVPGSYEQYF
TRBJ2-2 | - | - | TRBV11-3 | TGTGCCAGCAGCTCGAGAAAGACCGGGGAGCTGTTTTTT | CASSSRKTGELFF
TRBJ1-2 | - | few | TRBV5-6 | TGTGCCAGTAACAGGGCCCTGGGGCAAGGCTACACCTTC | CASNRALGQGYTF
TRBJ1-5 | - | few | TRBV5-4 | TGTGCCAGCAGCTTGTTCGGCGGAAATCAGCCCCAGCATTTT | CASSLFGGNQPQHF
TRBJ2-5 | TRBD2 | - | TRBV18 | TGTGCCAGCTCACCAAGGGGCCCTAGCGGGTTTGCGGAGACCCAGTACTTC | CASSPRGPSGFAETQYF
TRBJ1-2 | TRBD1 | - | TRBV19 | TGTGCCAGTAGTTGGGACAGCGCTAACTATGGCTACACCTTC | CASSWDSANYGYTF
TRBJ1-1 | - | few | TRBV4-1 | TGCGCCAGCAGCCAACCCCTGGGGAGGGACACTGAAGCTTTCTTT | CASSQPLGRDTEAFF
TRBJ1-1 | - | few | TRBV23-1 | TGCGCCAGCAGTCAATGCCGACAGCTTGAAGCTTTCTTT | CASSQCRQLEAFF
TRBJ2-3 | TRBD2 | - | TRBV30 | TGTGCCTGGAGTGCGACTAGCCGATCGCAGTATTTT | CAWSATSRSQYF
TRBJ2-6 | - | - | TRBV27 | TGTGCCAGCAGTTTGAGGTTTAGCTCTGGGGCCAACGTCCTGACTTTC | CASSLRFSSGANVLTF
TRBJ2-3 | - | - | TRBV15 | TGTGCCACCAGCAGGGGGGGGGCGCAGAATACGCAGTATTTT | CATSRGGAQNTQYF
TRBJ2-7 | TRBD2 | few | TRBV18 | TGTGCCAGCTCACCGAGTAGGCTAGCGGGGGGGAACGAGCAGTACTTC | CASSPSRLAGGNEQYF
TRBJ2-2 | - | - | TRBV2 | TGTGCCAGCTCCCCCCAGGGGACCGGGGAGCTGTTTTTT | CASSPQGTGELFF
TRBJ2-2 | - | - | TRBV7-2 | TGTGCCAGCAGCTCGACTTACACAAATGCCTGGGAGCTGTTTTTT | CASSSTYTNAWELFF